This TCR beta chain originates from a study of blood T cell repertoires in COVID-19. Study details: The United States, Italy and Spain provided the acute and convalescent COVID-19 samples.

Under the authors' procedure: For nucleated cells, counts were estimated from reference gene primer amplification. TCRdb's copy holds only in-frame clones and misses some; the assay was immunoSEQ multiplex PCR. D and trimming come from the DNA, and the V and J calls and clone size come from that table. The table has some 80,000 clones, 80% to 85% seen once. Germline V gene lookup returns CDR1 SGHRS and CDR2 YFSETQ. Trimming stripped 4 bases from V and 0 bases from J, with 10 bases between. CDR3 size: 15 residues. The J gene is TRBJ2-2, the V gene TRBV5-1, with D perhaps matching TRBD2 (5 bases). Input material: peripheral blood. The clonotype originates from a man in his fifties or sixties with acute or convalescent COVID-19. This CDR3 is CASSPDYPNTGELFF. In nucleotides, the CDR3 is TGCGCCAGCAGCCCAGACTACCCGAACACCGGGGAGCTGTTTTTT.